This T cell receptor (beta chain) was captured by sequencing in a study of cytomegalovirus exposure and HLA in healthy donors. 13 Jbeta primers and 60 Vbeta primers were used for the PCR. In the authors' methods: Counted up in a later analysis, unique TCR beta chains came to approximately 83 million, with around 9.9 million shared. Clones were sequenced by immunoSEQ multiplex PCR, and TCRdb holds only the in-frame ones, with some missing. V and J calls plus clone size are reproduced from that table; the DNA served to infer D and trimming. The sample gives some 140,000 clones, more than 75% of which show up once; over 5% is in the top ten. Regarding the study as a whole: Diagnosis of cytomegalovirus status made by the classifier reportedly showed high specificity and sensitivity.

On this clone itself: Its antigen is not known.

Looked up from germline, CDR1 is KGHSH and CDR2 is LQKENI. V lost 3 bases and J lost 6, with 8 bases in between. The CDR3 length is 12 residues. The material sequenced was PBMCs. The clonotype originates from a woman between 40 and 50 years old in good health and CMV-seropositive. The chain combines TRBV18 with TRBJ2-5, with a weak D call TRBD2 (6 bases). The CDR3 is CASSPGGKTQYF. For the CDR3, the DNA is TGTGCCAGCTCACCTGGGGGGAAGACCCAGTACTTC.